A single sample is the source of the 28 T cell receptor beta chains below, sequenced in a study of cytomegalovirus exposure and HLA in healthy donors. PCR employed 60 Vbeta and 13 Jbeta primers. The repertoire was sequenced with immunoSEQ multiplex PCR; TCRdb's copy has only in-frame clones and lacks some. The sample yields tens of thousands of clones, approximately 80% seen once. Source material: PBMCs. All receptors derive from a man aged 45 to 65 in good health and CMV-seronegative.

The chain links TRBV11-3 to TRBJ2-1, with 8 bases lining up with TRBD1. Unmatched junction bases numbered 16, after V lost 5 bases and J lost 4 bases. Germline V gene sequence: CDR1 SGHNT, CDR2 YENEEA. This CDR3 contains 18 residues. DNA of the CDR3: TGTGCCAGCAGCCCACAGGGGGGCCAAAACACTCCGTACAATGAGCAGTTCTTC. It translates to CASSPQGGQNTPYNEQFF.

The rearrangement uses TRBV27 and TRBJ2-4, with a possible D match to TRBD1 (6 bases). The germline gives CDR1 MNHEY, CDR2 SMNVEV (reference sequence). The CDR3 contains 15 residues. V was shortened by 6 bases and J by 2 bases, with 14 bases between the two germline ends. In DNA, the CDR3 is TGTGCCAGCAGGCCTCAGGGGCTTTCCAAAAACATTCAGTACTTC. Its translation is CASRPQGLSKNIQYF.

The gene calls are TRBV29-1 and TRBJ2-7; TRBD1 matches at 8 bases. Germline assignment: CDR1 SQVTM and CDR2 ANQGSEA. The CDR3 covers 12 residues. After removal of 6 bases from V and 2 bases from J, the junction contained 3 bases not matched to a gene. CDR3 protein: CSVAQGAYEQYF. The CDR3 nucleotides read TGCAGCGTGGCACAGGGGGCCTACGAGCAGTACTTC.

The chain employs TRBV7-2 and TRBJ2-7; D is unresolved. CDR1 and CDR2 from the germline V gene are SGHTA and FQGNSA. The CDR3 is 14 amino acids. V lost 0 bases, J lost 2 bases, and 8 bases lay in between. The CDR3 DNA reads TGTGCCAGCAGCTTAGCGGCGCTAGCCTACGAGCAGTACTTC. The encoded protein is CASSLAALAYEQYF.

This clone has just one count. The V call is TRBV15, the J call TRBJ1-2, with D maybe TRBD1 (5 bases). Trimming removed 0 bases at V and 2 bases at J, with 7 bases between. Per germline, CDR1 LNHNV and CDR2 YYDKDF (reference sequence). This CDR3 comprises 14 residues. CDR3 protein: CATSRDQGNYGYTF. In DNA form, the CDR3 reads TGTGCCACCAGCAGAGATCAGGGAAACTATGGCTACACCTTC.

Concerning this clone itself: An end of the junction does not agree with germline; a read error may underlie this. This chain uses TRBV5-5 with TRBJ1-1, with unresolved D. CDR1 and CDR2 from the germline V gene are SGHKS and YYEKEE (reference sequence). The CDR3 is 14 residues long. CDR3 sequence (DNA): TGTGCCAGCAGGTTGGGAGTTCCGAACACTGAAGCTTTCTTT. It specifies CASRLGVPNTEAFF.

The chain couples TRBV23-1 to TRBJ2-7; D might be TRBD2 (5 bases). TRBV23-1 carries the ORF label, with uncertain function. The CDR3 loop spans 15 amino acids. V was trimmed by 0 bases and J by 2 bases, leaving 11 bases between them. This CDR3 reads CASSQSGVRAYEQYF. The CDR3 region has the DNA TGCGCCAGCAGTCAATCCGGGGTGCGCGCCTACGAGCAGTACTTC.

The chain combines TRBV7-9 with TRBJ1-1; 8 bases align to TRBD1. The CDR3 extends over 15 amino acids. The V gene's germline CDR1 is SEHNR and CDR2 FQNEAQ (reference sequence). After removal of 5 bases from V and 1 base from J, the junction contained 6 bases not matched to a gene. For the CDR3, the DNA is TGTGCCAGCAGCCTAGAGACAGGGGAGAACACTGAAGCTTTCTTT. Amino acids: CASSLETGENTEAFF.

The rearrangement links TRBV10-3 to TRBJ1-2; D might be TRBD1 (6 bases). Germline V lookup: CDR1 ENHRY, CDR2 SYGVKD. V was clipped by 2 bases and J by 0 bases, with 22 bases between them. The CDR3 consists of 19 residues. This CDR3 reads CAISEPGQRGSSANYGYTF. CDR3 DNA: TGTGCCATCAGTGAGCCCGGACAGAGAGGCTCCAGCGCTAACTATGGCTACACCTTC.

CDR3 coding DNA: TGTGCCAGCAGCCGGGGACAGGGGTATACTGAAGGCTACACCTTC. It translates to CASSRGQGYTEGYTF. V is TRBV6-5 and J is TRBJ1-2; 10 nucleotides line up with TRBD1. Trimming at V came to 6 bases and at J to 8 bases, leaving 12 bases not matched to a gene. CDR3 length: 15 residues. Germline values: CDR1 MNHEY, CDR2 SVGAGI.

CDR3 loop: CASRKTGDSAGYTF. CDR3 bases: TGTGCCAGCAGAAAGACAGGGGATTCTGCTGGCTACACCTTC. This chain joins TRBV6-5 and TRBJ1-2; TRBD1 matches at 8 bases. The germline V gene encodes CDR1 MNHEY and CDR2 SVGAGI. The length of the CDR3 is 14 residues. The V segment lost 6 bases and the J segment 7 bases; nucleotides outside the gene matches: 10.

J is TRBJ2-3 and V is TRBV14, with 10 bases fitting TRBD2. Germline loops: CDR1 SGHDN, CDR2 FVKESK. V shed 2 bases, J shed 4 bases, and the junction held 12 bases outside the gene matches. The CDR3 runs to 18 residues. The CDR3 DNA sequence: TGTGCCAGCAGCCAAAGACGGGGAACTAGCGGGGATCCAGATACGCAGTATTTT. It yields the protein CASSQRRGTSGDPDTQYF.

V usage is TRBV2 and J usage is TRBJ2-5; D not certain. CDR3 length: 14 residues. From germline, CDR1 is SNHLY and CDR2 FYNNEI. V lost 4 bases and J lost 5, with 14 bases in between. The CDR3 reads CASSVSGFGETQYF. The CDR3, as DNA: TGTGCCAGCAGTGTATCGGGTTTCGGTGAGACCCAGTACTTC.

The CDR3 region is CASSDGLGYTF. DNA for the CDR3: TGTGCCAGCAGTGACGGACTAGGCTACACCTTC. This rearrangement joins TRBV2 to TRBJ1-2; D uncertain. V lost 3 bases and J lost 8, with 7 bases in between. CDR1 and CDR2 (germline): SNHLY, FYNNEI. This CDR3 contains 11 residues.

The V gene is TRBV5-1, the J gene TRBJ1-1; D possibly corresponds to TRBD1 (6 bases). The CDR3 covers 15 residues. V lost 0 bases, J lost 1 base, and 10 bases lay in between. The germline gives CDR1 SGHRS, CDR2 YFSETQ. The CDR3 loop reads CASSLGQAKNTEAFF. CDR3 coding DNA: TGCGCCAGCAGCTTGGGACAGGCGAAGAACACTGAAGCTTTCTTT. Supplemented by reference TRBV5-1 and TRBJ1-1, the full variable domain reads KAGVTQTPRYLIKTRGQQVTLSCSPISGHRSVSWYQQTPGQGLQFLFEYFSETQRNKGNFPGRFSGRQFSNSRSEMNVSTLELGDSALYLCASSLGQAKNTEAFFGQGTRLTVV.

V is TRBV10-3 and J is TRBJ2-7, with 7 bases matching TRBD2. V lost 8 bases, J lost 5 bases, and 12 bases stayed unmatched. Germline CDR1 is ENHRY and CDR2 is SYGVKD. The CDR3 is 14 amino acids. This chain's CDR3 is CAIRRLAGDHEQYF. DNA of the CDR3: TGTGCCATCCGCCGACTAGCCGGGGACCACGAGCAGTACTTC.

The CDR3 nucleotides read TGTGCCAGCAGTTCGGCCACAGTCAATCAGCCCCAGCATTTT. Residues: CASSSATVNQPQHF. The rearrangement uses TRBV6-5 and TRBJ1-5; no firm D call. Germline V lookup: CDR1 MNHEY, CDR2 SVGAGI. V lost 4 bases, J lost 3 bases, and 10 bases lay in between. The CDR3 is made up of 14 amino acids.

This chain's CDR3 is CASSVVARIKQYF. The CDR3 DNA reads TGTGCCAGCAGTGTCGTCGCTAGGATTAAGCAGTATTTT. The rearrangement joins TRBV6-1 to TRBJ2-3, with D unclear. CDR3 length: 13 residues. The germline V gene has CDR1 MNHNS and CDR2 SASEGT. The V end lost 4 bases, the J end lost 11 bases, and 16 bases lay between the germline ends.

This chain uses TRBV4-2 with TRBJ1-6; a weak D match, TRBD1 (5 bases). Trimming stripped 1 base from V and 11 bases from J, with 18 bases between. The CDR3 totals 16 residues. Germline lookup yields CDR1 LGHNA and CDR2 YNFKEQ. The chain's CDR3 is CASSQGPWGGLAPLHF. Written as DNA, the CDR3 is TGTGCCAGCAGCCAAGGGCCGTGGGGGGGGTTGGCACCCCTCCACTTT.

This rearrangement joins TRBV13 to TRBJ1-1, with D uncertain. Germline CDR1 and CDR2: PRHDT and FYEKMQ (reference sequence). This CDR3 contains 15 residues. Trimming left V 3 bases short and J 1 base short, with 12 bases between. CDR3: CASSFGGTWNTEAFF. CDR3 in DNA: TGTGCCAGCAGCTTCGGCGGAACCTGGAACACTGAAGCTTTCTTT. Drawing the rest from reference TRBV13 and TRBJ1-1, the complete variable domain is AAGVIQSPRHLIKEKRETATLKCYPIPRHDTVYWYQQGPGQDPQFLISFYEKMQSDKGSIPDRFSAQQFSDYHSELNMSSLELGDSALYFCASSFGGTWNTEAFFGQGTRLTVV.

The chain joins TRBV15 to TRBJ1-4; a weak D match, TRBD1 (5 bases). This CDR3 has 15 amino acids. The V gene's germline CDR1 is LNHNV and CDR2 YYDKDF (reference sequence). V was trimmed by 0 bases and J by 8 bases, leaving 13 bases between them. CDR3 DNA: TGTGCCACCAGCAGAGACACAAGGGCAGGGGAAAAACTGTTTTTT. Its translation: CATSRDTRAGEKLFF. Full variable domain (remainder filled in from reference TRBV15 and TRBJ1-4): DAMVIQNPRYQVTQFGKPVTLSCSQTLNHNVMYWYQQKSSQAPKLLFHYYDKDFNNEADTPDNFQSRRPNTSFCFLDIRSPGLGDTAMYLCATSRDTRAGEKLFFGSGTQLSVL.

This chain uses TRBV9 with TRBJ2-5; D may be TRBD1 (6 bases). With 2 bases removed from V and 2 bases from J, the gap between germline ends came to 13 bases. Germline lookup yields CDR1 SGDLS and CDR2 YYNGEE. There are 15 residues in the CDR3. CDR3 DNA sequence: TGTGCCAGCAGCGTTCAGGGACACATTCAAGAGACCCAGTACTTC. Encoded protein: CASSVQGHIQETQYF.

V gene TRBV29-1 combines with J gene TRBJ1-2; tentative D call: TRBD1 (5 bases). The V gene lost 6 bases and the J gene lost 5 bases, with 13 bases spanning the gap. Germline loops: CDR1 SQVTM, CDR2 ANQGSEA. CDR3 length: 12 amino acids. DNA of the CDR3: TGCAGCGTGGGGGGACCGAATTATGGCTACACCTTC. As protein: CSVGGPNYGYTF.

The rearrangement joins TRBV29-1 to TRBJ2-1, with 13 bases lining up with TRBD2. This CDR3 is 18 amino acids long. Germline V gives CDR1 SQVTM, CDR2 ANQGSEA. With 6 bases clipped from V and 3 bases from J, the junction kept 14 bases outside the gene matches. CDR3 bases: TGCAGCGTCAAACTAGCGGGGGGGTCCCGGAACAACTACAATGAGCAGTTCTTC. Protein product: CSVKLAGGSRNNYNEQFF.

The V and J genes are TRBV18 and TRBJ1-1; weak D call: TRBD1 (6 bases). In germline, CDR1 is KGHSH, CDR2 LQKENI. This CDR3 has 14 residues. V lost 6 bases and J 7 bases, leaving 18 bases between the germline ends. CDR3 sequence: CASSGRGAGDEAFF. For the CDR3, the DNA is TGTGCCAGCTCTGGGCGGGGGGCCGGGGATGAAGCTTTCTTT.

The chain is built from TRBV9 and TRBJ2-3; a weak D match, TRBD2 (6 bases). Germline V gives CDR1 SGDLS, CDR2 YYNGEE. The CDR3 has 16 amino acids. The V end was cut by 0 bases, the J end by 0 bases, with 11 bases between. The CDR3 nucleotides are TGTGCCAGCAGCGTAGACTCGGGGACTAGCACAGATACGCAGTATTTT. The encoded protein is CASSVDSGTSTDTQYF. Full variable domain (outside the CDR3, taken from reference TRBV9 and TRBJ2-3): DSGVTQTPKHLITATGQRVTLRCSPRSGDLSVYWYQQSLDQGLQFLIQYYNGEERAKGNILERFSAQQFPDLHSELNLSSLELGDSALYFCASSVDSGTSTDTQYFGPGTRLTVL.

CDR3 in amino acids: CASRVAGGYEQYF. The CDR3 nucleotides are TGTGCCAGCAGAGTAGCGGGAGGCTACGAGCAGTACTTC. V and J are TRBV2 and TRBJ2-7; 10 bases fit TRBD2. Trimming took 6 bases from V and 3 from J; bases not matched to a gene: 2. CDR3 size: 13 residues. Germline CDR1 and CDR2: SNHLY and FYNNEI.

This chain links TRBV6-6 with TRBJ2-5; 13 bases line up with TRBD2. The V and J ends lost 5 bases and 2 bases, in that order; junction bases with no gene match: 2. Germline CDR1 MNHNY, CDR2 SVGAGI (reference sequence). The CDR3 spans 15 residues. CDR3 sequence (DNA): TGTGCCAGCAGTGCACTAGCGGGGGGGCAAGAGACCCAGTACTTC. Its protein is CASSALAGGQETQYF.